This T cell receptor beta chain was sequenced during a study of beta chain features in type 1 diabetes. The CDR3 is 14 amino acids. The germline CDR1 and CDR2 sequences are SGHTA and FQGNSA. V gave up 1 base and J gave up 4 bases; unmatched junction bases: 0. Regarding the study as a whole: Type 1 diabetes patients had moderately but significantly shorter TCRB CDR3s in all four CD4+ subsets. The naive, central memory and Treg TCRB repertoires of patients appeared to be more similar to one another than those of healthy donors.

Sorted populations all exceeded 95% purity. As regards this clone: Its antigen is unidentified.

The sequenced template was cDNA made from the entire isolated RNA. Profiling relied on immunoSEQ multiplex PCR, and the TCRdb table lists in-frame clones only, not all of them. The sample has around 300,000 clones, 8% seen once. The material sequenced was central memory CD4+ T cells from blood. The gene calls are TRBV7-2 and TRBJ2-5, with 10 bases identical to TRBD1. The source is a woman between 18 and 29 years old in good health. CDR3 bases: TGTGCCAGCAGCTTAGGGACAGGGGGAGAGACCCAGTACTTC. It is translated as CASSLGTGGETQYF.